This entry concerns a single T cell receptor (beta chain). This entry belongs to a study of shared clonotypes between healthy human individuals. The data were produced by immunoSEQ multiplex PCR, yet TCRdb's version contains in-frame clones alone and is incomplete. Among some 2 million clones listed, approximately 95% were seen once. The CDR3 extends over 13 amino acids. CDR1 and CDR2 from the germline V gene are SGHNT and YYREEE (reference sequence). The V end was cut by 4 bases, the J end by 2 bases, with 9 bases between. Sample: naive CD4+ T cells sorted from blood. Subset given: CD45RA+ positively selected. The J gene is TRBJ1-1, the V gene TRBV5-4; D might be TRBD1 (5 bases). The source of this sequence is a man aged 18 to 30 in good health. CDR3 residues: CASSIDSNTEAFF. The CDR3 region has the DNA TGTGCCAGCAGCATCGACAGCAACACTGAAGCTTTCTTT.